This TCR beta chain was recovered during a study of Ad26.COV2.S vaccination and SARS-CoV-2 variants. Study-wide context: Enrollment placed the donor in the COV1001 Ad26.COV2.S trial arm. Findings and limits, study-wide: People who got the vaccine had more spike-specific TCR breadth than people who got placebo.

Germline V gives CDR1 ENHRY, CDR2 SYGVKD. The V end lost 6 bases, the J end lost 3 bases, and 11 bases lay between the germline ends. The CDR3 runs to 13 residues. Treatment indicated: over 15 received Ad26.COV2.S at low or high dose, single or two shots; a few received placebo; per-sample allocation not given. Each sample was drawn 63 days after the first injection (of vaccine or placebo). At a Boston site, the person donating was an adult of 18-55 years. An Ad26 vector expressing Wuhan-strain SARS-CoV-2 spike served as the vaccine. This clone is a singleton in its sample. The antigen is undetermined. TCRdb's table, derived via immunoSEQ multiplex PCR, lists solely in-frame clones and lacks some. This sample has about 350,000 clones, with approximately 86% found just once.

This TCR was recovered from a person aged 18-60 years who received the Ad26.COV2.S COVID-19 vaccine or a placebo. The chain couples TRBV10-3 to TRBJ1-1; D is uncertain. Source: peripheral blood, taken in a trial of Ad26.COV2.S vaccine versus placebo. CDR3 sequence (DNA): TGTGCCATCAGAGCCATCGAGGACACTGAAGCTTTCTTT. Its protein product is CAIRAIEDTEAFF.